This T cell receptor beta chain was observed in a study of Graves' ophthalmopathy and Graves' hyperthyroidism. Regarding the study as a whole: Most thyroid clonotypes expanded beyond 0.001 frequency were also found in blood.

This clonotype was counted many times. What it binds is unknown. Excluded: other autoimmune disease, uncontrolled infection, pregnancy or lactation. The TCR beta CDR3 regions underwent amplification from RNA transcripts. Amplification began with first-round RT-PCR using HTBI primers, then second-round multiplex PCR was performed. TCRdb processed the multiplex PCR reads anew with MiXCR; each CDR3 protein has one entry. The repertoire includes 300,000 to 450,000 distinct CDR3 sequences, about a sixth of them detected once, and 2.4% sits in the top ten. Trimming removed 8 bases at V and 5 bases at J, with 9 bases between. CDR1 and CDR2 (germline): MDHEN, SYDVKM. CDR3 length: 11 amino acids.

The V and J genes are TRBV28 and TRBJ2-5; weak D call: TRBD1 (5 bases). The source of this sequence is an adult woman with stable Graves' hyperthyroidism. Sequencing was carried out using peripheral blood. The chain's CDR3 is CASSGMETQYF. The DNA for the CDR3 is TGTGCCAGCTCAGGGATGGAGACCCAGTACTTC.